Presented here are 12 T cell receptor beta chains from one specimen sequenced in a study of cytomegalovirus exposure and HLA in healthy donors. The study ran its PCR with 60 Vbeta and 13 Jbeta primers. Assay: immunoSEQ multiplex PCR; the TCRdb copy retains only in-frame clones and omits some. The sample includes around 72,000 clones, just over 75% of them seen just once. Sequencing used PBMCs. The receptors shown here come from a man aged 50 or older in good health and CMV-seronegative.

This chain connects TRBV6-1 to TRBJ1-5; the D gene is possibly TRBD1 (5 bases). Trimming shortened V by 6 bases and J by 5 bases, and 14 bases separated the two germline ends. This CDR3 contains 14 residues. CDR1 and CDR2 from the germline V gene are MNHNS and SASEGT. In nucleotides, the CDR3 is TGTGCCAGCAGGGGGAGGGACGGCTATCAGCCCCAGCATTTT. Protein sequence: CASRGRDGYQPQHF.

CDR3 residues: CASSPGGRYGGELFF. CDR3 nucleotide sequence: TGTGCCAGCAGCCCAGGGGGGCGGTATGGCGGGGAGCTGTTTTTT. The chain is built from TRBV11-3 and TRBJ2-2; a possible D gene is TRBD1 (7 bases). Germline lookup yields CDR1 SGHNT and CDR2 YENEEA. The CDR3 spans 15 residues. V dropped 5 bases and J dropped 7 bases, with 17 bases sitting between them. The full variable domain, completed using reference TRBV11-3 and TRBJ2-2, is EAGVVQSPRYKIIEKKQPVAFWCNPISGHNTLYWYLQNLGQGPELLIRYENEEAVDDSQLPKDRFSAERLKGVDSTLKIQPAELGDSAVYLCASSPGGRYGGELFFGEGSRLTVL.

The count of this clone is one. The CDR3 sequence is CASSSYRDGANVLTF. CDR3 sequence (DNA): TGTGCCAGCAGCTCCTACAGGGATGGGGCCAACGTCCTGACTTTC. The V gene is TRBV7-3, the J gene TRBJ2-6; D might be TRBD1 (6 bases). Per germline, CDR1 SGHTA and CDR2 FQGTGA. This CDR3 is 15 amino acids long. Trimming took 4 bases from V and 3 from J, leaving 10 bases between them.

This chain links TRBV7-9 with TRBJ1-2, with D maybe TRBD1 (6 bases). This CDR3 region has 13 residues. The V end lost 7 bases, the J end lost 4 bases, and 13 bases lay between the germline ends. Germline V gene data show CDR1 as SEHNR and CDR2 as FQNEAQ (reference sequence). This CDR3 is CASNTQGAYGYTF. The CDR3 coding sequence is TGTGCCAGCAACACACAGGGAGCCTATGGCTACACCTTC.

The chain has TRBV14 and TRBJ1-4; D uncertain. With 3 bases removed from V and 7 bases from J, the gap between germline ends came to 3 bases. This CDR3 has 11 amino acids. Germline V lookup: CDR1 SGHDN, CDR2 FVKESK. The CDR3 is CASSQSEKLFF. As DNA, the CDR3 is TGTGCCAGCAGCCAGAGTGAAAAACTGTTTTTT.

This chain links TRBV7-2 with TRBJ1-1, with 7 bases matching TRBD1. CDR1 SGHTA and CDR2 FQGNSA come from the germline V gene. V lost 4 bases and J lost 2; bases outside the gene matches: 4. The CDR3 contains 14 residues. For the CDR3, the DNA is TGTGCCAGCAGCTCGGGACAGACAAACACTGAAGCTTTCTTT. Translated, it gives CASSSGQTNTEAFF.

The CDR3 loop is CASSSGVTQYF. The CDR3 nucleotides read TGTGCCAGCAGCTCCGGAGTTACGCAGTATTTT. This chain connects TRBV11-3 to TRBJ2-3; D call uncertain. Between the trimmed V and J ends, which lost 4 bases and 8 bases, there was a span of 7 bases. The V gene's germline CDR1 is SGHNT and CDR2 YENEEA. This CDR3 is 11 amino acids long.

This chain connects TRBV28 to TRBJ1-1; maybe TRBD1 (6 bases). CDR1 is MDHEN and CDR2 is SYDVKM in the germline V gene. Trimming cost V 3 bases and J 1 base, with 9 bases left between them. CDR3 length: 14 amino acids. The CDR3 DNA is TGTGCCAGCAGTTTCCTAGGGGGGAACACTGAAGCTTTCTTT. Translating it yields CASSFLGGNTEAFF.

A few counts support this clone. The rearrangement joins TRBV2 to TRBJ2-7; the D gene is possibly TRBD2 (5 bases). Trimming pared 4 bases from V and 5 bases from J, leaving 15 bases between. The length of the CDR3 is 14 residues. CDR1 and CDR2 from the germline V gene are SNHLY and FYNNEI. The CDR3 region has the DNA TGTGCCAGCAGTGCGGAGAGGGTGGGTGACGAGCAGTACTTC. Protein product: CASSAERVGDEQYF.

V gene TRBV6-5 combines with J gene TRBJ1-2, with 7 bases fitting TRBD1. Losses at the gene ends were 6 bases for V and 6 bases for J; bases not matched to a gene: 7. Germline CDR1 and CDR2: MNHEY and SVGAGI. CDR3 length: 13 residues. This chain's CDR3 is CASRETGAHGYTF. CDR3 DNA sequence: TGTGCCAGCAGGGAAACAGGGGCCCATGGCTACACCTTC.

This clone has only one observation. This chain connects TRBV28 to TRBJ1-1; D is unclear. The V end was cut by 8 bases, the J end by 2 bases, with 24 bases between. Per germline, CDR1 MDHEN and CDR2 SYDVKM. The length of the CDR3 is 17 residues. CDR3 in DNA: TGTGCCAGCCGACCCCCCCGTCGGGGAGGGATAAACACTGAAGCTTTCTTT. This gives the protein CASRPPRRGGINTEAFF.

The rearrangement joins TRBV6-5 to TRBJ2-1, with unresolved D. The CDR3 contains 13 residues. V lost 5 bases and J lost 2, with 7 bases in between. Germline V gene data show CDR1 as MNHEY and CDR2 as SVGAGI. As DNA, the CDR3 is TGTGCCAGCAGTATGAGTACCTACAATGAGCAGTTCTTC. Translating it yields CASSMSTYNEQFF.